The entry that follows covers one T cell receptor beta chain sequence. Its antigen is not known. Only in-frame clones appear in the TCRdb table, and some are missing; sequencing was by immunoSEQ multiplex PCR. Of just under 20,000 clones listed, about four fifths were seen once; the top ten hold 1% to 1.5%. Time point described: newly diagnosed, previously untreated cHL patient sample. CD4+ T cells were purified from thawed PBMCs by magnetic negative selection. The authors compared against newly diagnosed, untreated classical Hodgkin lymphoma PBMCs. This entry belongs to a study of PD-1 blockade in classical Hodgkin lymphoma. Study outcomes and limitations: Newly diagnosed patients reportedly trailed healthy donors in baseline TCR diversity.

The specimen sequenced was CD4+ T cells from blood. The source of this sequence is a human donor with classical Hodgkin lymphoma.

CDR3 nucleotide sequence: TGTGCCAGCAGTGACCCCCCAACCCTACCAGGCACAGATACGCAGTATTTT. Its translation is CASSDPPTLPGTDTQYF. V usage is TRBV6-1 and J usage is TRBJ2-3, with no clear D. The CDR3 consists of 17 residues. Trimming cost V 3 bases and J 1 base, with 17 bases left between them. Germline V gene data show CDR1 as MNHNS and CDR2 as SASEGT.